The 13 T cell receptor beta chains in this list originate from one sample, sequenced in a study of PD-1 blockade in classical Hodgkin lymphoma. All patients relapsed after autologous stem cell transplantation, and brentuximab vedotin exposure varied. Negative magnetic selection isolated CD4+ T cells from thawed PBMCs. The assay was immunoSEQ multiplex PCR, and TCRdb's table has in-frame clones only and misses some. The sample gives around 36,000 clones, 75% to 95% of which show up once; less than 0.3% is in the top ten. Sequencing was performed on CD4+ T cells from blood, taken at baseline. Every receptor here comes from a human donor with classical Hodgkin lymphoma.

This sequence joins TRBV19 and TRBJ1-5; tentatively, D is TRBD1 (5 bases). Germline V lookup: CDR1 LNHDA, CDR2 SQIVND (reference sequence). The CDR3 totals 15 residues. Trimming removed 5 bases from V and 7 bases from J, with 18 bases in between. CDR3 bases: TGTGCCAGTAGTCTCTCGGGACTCCCAGGGCAGCCCCAGCATTTT. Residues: CASSLSGLPGQPQHF.

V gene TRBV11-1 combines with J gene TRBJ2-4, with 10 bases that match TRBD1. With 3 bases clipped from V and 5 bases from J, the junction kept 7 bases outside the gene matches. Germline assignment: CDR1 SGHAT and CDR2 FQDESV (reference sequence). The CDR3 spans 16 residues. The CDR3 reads CASSLPGQGRENIQYF. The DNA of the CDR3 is TGTGCCAGCAGCTTGCCGGGACAGGGGAGAGAAAACATTCAGTACTTC.

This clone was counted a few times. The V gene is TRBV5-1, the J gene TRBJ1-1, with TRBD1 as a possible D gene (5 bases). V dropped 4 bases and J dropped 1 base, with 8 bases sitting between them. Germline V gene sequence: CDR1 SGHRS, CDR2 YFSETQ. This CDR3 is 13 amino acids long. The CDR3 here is CASSQTANTEAFF. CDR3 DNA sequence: TGCGCCAGCAGCCAGACAGCGAACACTGAAGCTTTCTTT.

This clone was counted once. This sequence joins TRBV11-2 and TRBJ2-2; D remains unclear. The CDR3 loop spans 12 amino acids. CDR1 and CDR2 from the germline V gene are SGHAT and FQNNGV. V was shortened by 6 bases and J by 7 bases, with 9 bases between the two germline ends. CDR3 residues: CASRHYNGELFF. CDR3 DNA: TGTGCCAGCAGACATTACAACGGGGAGCTGTTTTTT.

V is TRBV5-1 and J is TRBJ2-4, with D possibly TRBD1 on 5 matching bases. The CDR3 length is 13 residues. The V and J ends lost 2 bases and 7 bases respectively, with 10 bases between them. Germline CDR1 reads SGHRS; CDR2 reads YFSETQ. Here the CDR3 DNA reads TGCGCCAGCAGCTTAGGGGCAGGGAACATTCAGTACTTC. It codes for CASSLGAGNIQYF.

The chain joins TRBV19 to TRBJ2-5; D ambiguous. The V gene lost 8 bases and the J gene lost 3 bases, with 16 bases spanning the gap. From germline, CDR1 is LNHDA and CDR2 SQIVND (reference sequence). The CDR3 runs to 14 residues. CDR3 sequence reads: CASSQAALEETQYF. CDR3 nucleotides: TGTGCCAGTTCCCAGGCCGCACTCGAAGAGACCCAGTACTTC.

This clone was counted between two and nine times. The CDR3 region has the DNA TGTGCCAGCAGCTTGGTCGCTGAAGCTTTCTTT. Encoded protein: CASSLVAEAFF. V and J are TRBV5-8 and TRBJ1-1; no clear D gene. Deletions cut 0 bases from V and 6 bases from J, with 3 bases between. The CDR3 is 11 residues long. Germline V CDR1 and CDR2: SGHTS, YDEGEE.

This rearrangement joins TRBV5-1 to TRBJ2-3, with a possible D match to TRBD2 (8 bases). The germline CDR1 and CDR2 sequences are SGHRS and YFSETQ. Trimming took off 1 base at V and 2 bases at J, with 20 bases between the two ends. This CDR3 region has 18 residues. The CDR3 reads CASSLLGLAGQHTDTQYF. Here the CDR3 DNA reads TGCGCCAGCAGCTTGTTGGGTTTAGCGGGACAGCACACAGATACGCAGTATTTT.

The CDR3 sequence is CASSGTSGAYEQYF. As DNA, the CDR3 is TGCGCCAGCAGCGGGACTAGCGGCGCTTACGAGCAGTACTTC. J is TRBJ2-7 and V is TRBV5-1; 11 bases are a match to TRBD2. The ends lost 4 bases at V and 4 bases at J; junction bases unmatched: 4. This CDR3 spans 14 amino acids. The germline V gene has CDR1 SGHRS and CDR2 YFSETQ.

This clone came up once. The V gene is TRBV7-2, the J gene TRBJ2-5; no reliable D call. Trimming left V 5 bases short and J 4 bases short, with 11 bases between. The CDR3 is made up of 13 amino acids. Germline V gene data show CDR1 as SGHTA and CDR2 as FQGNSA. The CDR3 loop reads CASSPRAGETQYF. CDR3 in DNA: TGTGCCAGCAGCCCTCGGGCCGGAGAGACCCAGTACTTC.

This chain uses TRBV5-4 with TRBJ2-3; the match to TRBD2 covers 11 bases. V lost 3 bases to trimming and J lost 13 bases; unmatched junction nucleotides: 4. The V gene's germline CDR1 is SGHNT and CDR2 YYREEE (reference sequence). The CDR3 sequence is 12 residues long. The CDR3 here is CASSSLAGGKYF. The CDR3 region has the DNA TGTGCCAGCAGCTCCTTAGCGGGAGGGAAGTATTTT.

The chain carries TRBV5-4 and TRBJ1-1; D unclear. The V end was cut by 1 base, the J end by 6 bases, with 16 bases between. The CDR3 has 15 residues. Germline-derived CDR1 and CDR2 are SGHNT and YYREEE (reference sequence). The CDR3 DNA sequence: TGTGCCAGCAGCTTGAGTCTGGGAATAACGGCTGAAGCTTTCTTT. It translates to CASSLSLGITAEAFF.

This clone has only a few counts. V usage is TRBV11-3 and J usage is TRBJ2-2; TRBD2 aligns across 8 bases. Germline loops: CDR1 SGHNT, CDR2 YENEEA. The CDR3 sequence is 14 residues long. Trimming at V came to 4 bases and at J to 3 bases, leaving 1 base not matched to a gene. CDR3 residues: CASSYGGDTGELFF. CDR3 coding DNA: TGTGCCAGCAGCTACGGGGGGGACACCGGGGAGCTGTTTTTT.